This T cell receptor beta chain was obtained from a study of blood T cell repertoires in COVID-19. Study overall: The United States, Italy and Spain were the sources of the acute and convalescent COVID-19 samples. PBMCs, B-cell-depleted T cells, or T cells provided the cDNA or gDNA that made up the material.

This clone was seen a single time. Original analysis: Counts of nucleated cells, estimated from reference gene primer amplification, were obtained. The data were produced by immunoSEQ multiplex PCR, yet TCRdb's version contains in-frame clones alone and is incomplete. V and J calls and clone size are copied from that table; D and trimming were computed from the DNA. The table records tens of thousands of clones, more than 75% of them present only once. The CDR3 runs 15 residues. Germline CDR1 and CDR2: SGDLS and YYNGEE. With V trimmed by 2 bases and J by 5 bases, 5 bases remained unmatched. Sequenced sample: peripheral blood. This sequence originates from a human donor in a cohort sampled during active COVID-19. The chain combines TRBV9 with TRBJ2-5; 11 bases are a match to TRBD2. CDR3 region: CASSVSGGAGETQYF. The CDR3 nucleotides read TGTGCCAGCAGCGTTAGCGGGGGGGCAGGTGAGACCCAGTACTTC.